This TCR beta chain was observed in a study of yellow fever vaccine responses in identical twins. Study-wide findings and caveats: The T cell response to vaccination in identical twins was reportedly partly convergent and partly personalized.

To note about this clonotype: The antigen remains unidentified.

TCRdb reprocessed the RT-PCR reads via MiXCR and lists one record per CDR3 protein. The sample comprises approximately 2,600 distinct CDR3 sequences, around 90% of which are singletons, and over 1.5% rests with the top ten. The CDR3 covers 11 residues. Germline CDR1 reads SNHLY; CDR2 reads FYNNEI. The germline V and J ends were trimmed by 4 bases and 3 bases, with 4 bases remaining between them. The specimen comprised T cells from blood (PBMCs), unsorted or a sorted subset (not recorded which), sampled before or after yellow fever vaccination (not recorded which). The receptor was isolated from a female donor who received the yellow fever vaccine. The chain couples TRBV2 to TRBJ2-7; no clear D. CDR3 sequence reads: CASSGNYEQYF. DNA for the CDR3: TGTGCCAGCAGTGGGAACTACGAGCAGTACTTC.